What follows are 10 T cell receptor beta chains derived from one specimen sequenced in a study of cytomegalovirus exposure and HLA in healthy donors. Some clones are missing from TCRdb's copy, which holds only in-frame ones; the method was immunoSEQ multiplex PCR. The table includes 200,000 to 250,000 clones, roughly 87% detected once. Material for sequencing was PBMCs. The receptors shown here come from a woman under 30 in good health and CMV-seropositive.

The chain links TRBV27 to TRBJ1-1; D might be TRBD1 (6 bases). Trimming left V 5 bases short and J 1 base short, with 11 bases between. The CDR3 is 14 residues long. Per germline, CDR1 MNHEY and CDR2 SMNVEV (reference sequence). The CDR3 region has the DNA TGTGCCAGCAGTCCAGGGGATGGGAACACTGAAGCTTTCTTT. It encodes CASSPGDGNTEAFF.

The V and J genes are TRBV10-3 and TRBJ2-2; TRBD1 matches 9 bases. The CDR3 contains 14 residues. V lost 6 bases and J lost 1; bases outside the gene matches: 0. Looked up from germline, CDR1 is ENHRY and CDR2 is SYGVKD. Here the CDR3 reads CAIRGQGNTGELFF. The CDR3, as DNA: TGTGCCATCAGGGGACAGGGGAACACCGGGGAGCTGTTTTTT.

In this sample, this clone turned up once. The sample holds other DNA sequences that translate to the same CDR3. The CDR3 DNA is TGTGCCAGCTCATCCGGACAGGGCGGTAATGAAAAACTGTTTTTT. It specifies CASSSGQGGNEKLFF. The chain uses TRBV18 and TRBJ1-4; 8 nucleotides align to TRBD1. V was clipped by 5 bases and J by 4 bases; unmatched bases: 6. This CDR3 region has 15 residues. Germline CDR1 is KGHSH and CDR2 is LQKENI.

The V and J genes are TRBV28 and TRBJ1-2; 8 bases are shared with TRBD1. Trimming cost V 2 bases and J 7 bases; bases outside gene matches: 0. This CDR3 is 12 amino acids long. CDR1 and CDR2 (germline): MDHEN, SYDVKM. The CDR3 here is CASSLDRGGYTF. CDR3 bases: TGTGCCAGCAGTTTAGACAGGGGTGGCTACACCTTC.

The CDR3 region is CASSQDKREQFF. The CDR3 DNA reads TGTGCCAGCAGCCAAGATAAGCGAGAGCAGTTCTTC. The chain joins TRBV4-2 to TRBJ2-1; unclear D gene. Germline V gene sequence: CDR1 LGHNA, CDR2 YNFKEQ. The ends were cut back, 0 bases at V and 10 bases at J, with 7 bases in the middle. This CDR3 has 12 amino acids.

The chain is built from TRBV6-5 and TRBJ1-1; D possibly corresponds to TRBD1 (5 bases). The V end was cut by 0 bases, the J end by 5 bases, with 10 bases between. Germline V lookup: CDR1 MNHEY, CDR2 SVGAGI. The CDR3 totals 14 residues. Here the CDR3 reads CASSYSGKGTEAFF. The CDR3 nucleotides are TGTGCCAGCAGTTACTCGGGGAAGGGGACTGAAGCTTTCTTT.

The gene calls are TRBV5-1 and TRBJ2-2, with 9 bases aligning to TRBD2. V was clipped by 2 bases and J by 6 bases; unmatched bases: 8. This CDR3 spans 16 amino acids. Germline values: CDR1 SGHRS, CDR2 YFSETQ. The CDR3 sequence is CASSFDTSGSPGELFF. DNA of the CDR3: TGCGCCAGCAGCTTCGATACTAGCGGGTCCCCCGGGGAGCTGTTTTTT.

This clone was picked up a small number of times. The rearrangement joins TRBV6-5 to TRBJ1-1, with D hard to call. V lost 7 bases to trimming and J lost 0 bases, with 6 bases between them. CDR1 MNHEY and CDR2 SVGAGI come from the germline V gene. The CDR3 has 12 amino acids. The DNA for the CDR3 is TGTGCCAGCACCGGTTTGAACACTGAAGCTTTCTTT. Translated, it gives CASTGLNTEAFF.

J is TRBJ1-1 and V is TRBV28; D might be TRBD1 (5 bases). Germline lookup yields CDR1 MDHEN and CDR2 SYDVKM. Trimming took off 6 bases at V and 1 base at J, with 12 bases between the two ends. This CDR3 has 14 amino acids. The CDR3 DNA reads as TGTGCCAGCAGCCACATTGACAGGAACACTGAAGCTTTCTTT. Protein product: CASSHIDRNTEAFF.

The chain joins TRBV28 to TRBJ2-5; TRBD1 matches 8 bases. With V trimmed by 6 bases and J by 2 bases, 5 bases remained unmatched. The CDR3 covers 14 residues. Germline V gene data show CDR1 as MDHEN and CDR2 as SYDVKM. DNA for the CDR3: TGTGCCAGCAGAAGACAGGGGATACAAGAGACCCAGTACTTC. Amino acid sequence: CASRRQGIQETQYF.